One sample yielded the 9 T cell receptor beta chains listed below, sequenced in a study of monozygotic twins with cystic fibrosis. The table came from immunoSEQ multiplex PCR; TCRdb's copy has only in-frame clones and leaves some out. The repertoire has some 35,000 clones, approximately 70% of them found once; the top ten carry around 0.73%. The sample was blood. These receptor sequences come from a girl aged 10 to 17 with cystic fibrosis.

The genes are TRBV10-3 and TRBJ2-7; no reliable D call. Per germline, CDR1 ENHRY and CDR2 SYGVKD. The CDR3 consists of 11 residues. Trimming cost V 4 bases and J 2 bases, with 3 bases left between them. The CDR3 loop reads CAISATYEQYF. The DNA for the CDR3 is TGTGCCATCAGTGCCACCTACGAGCAGTACTTC.

The J gene is TRBJ2-5, the V gene TRBV6-5, with 10 bases lining up with TRBD2. There are 15 residues in the CDR3. The germline V gene has CDR1 MNHEY and CDR2 SVGAGI. V lost 5 bases to trimming and J lost 1 base; unmatched junction nucleotides: 4. The CDR3 DNA follows: TGTGCCAGCAGTAACCTAGCGGGGGTCCAAGAGACCCAGTACTTC. Translation: CASSNLAGVQETQYF.

The rearrangement joins TRBV7-9 to TRBJ1-2; tentatively, D is TRBD1 (5 bases). The CDR3 runs 15 residues. V was pared by 1 base and J by 7 bases, with 16 bases between. The germline CDR1 and CDR2 sequences are SEHNR and FQNEAQ (reference sequence). CDR3 sequence: CASSLVELGLGGYTF. In DNA, the CDR3 is TGTGCCAGCAGCTTAGTGGAATTGGGGCTCGGTGGCTACACCTTC.

The chain has TRBV5-1 and TRBJ1-1; no clear D gene. V shed 0 bases and J shed 5 bases, with 8 bases lying between them. The CDR3 has 13 residues. Germline V gene data show CDR1 as SGHRS and CDR2 as YFSETQ. The CDR3 DNA is TGCGCCAGCAGCTTGGATATGGGAACTGAAGCTTTCTTT. Protein sequence: CASSLDMGTEAFF. The full variable domain, with the rest looked up from reference TRBV5-1 and TRBJ1-1, is KAGVTQTPRYLIKTRGQQVTLSCSPISGHRSVSWYQQTPGQGLQFLFEYFSETQRNKGNFPGRFSGRQFSNSRSEMNVSTLELGDSALYLCASSLDMGTEAFFGQGTRLTVV.

The rearrangement links TRBV19 to TRBJ2-7; 7 bases fit TRBD2. CDR1 and CDR2 from the germline V gene are LNHDA and SQIVND (reference sequence). The CDR3 sequence is 13 residues long. After removal of 5 bases from V and 5 bases from J, the junction contained 6 bases not matched to a gene. In DNA form, the CDR3 reads TGTGCCAGTAGTCCAGGACTAGTCAACGAGCAGTACTTC. Translated: CASSPGLVNEQYF.

The chain carries TRBV19 and TRBJ2-3; D call uncertain. CDR3 length: 16 residues. Germline V gives CDR1 LNHDA, CDR2 SQIVND (reference sequence). V shed 4 bases and J shed 0 bases, with 14 bases lying between them. CDR3 in DNA: TGTGCCAGTAGTAAAGAACGGACGATTAGCACAGATACGCAGTATTTT. Its translation: CASSKERTISTDTQYF.

The chain recombines TRBV4-3 with TRBJ1-1; D gene unclear. The CDR3 spans 15 residues. With 0 bases removed from V and 10 bases from J, the gap between germline ends came to 18 bases. From germline, CDR1 is LGHNA and CDR2 YSLEER. DNA of the CDR3: TGCGCCAGCAGCCAAGAAGTTGCGATCTTCTGGGGAGCTTTCTTT. This translates into CASSQEVAIFWGAFF.

V is TRBV5-1 and J is TRBJ1-1, with TRBD1 as a possible D gene (5 bases). V was trimmed by 4 bases and J by 0 bases, leaving 10 bases between them. The CDR3 covers 14 residues. Germline lookup yields CDR1 SGHRS and CDR2 YFSETQ. CDR3 region: CASSRDRLNTEAFF. The CDR3 nucleotides read TGCGCCAGCAGCCGCGACAGATTGAACACTGAAGCTTTCTTT.

The V call is TRBV27, the J call TRBJ2-7; TRBD2 might be the D (6 bases). The V and J ends lost 7 bases and 1 base respectively, with 14 bases between them. Per the germline V gene, CDR1 is MNHEY and CDR2 is SMNVEV (reference sequence). The CDR3 has 14 residues. CDR3 DNA: TGTGCCAGCAAAATGGGGCGGGGATCCTACGAGCAGTACTTC. Its protein is CASKMGRGSYEQYF.